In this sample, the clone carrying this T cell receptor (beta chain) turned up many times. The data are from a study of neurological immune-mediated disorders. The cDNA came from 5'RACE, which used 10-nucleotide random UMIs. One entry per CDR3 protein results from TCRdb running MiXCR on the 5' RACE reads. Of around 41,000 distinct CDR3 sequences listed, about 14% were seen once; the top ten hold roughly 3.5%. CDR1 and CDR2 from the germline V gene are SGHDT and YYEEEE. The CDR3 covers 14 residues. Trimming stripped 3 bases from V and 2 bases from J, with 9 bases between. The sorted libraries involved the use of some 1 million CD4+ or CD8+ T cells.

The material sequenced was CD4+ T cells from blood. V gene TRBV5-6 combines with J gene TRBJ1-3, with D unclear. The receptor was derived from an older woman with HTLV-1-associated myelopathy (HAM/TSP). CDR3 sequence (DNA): TGTGCCAGCAGCTACGCGACGCCTGGAAACACCATATATTTT. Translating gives CASSYATPGNTIYF.